The text below deals with one T cell receptor beta chain. What it recognizes is unknown. The entry originates in a study of T cells in localized non-small cell lung cancer. General observations from the study: Appearing in adjacent lung were a median roughly 60 of the top 100 tumor clones. Tumor samples were not multi-region, leaving intratumor heterogeneity unexcluded. Exceeding tumor, uninvolved adjacent lung had the highest T cell clonality. Density of T cells in blood, when higher, went with longer overall survival.

V lost 2 bases and J lost 7, with 14 bases in between. Looked up from germline, CDR1 is SEHNR and CDR2 is FQNEAQ (reference sequence). This CDR3 region has 15 residues. Assay: immunoSEQ multiplex PCR; the TCRdb copy retains only in-frame clones and omits some. This table has more than 45,000 clones, 86% appearing once. V usage is TRBV7-9 and J usage is TRBJ1-4; possible D gene TRBD1, 5 bases. This TCR came from a man aged 40 to 70 with stage II lung adenocarcinoma. This sample comprised PBMCs, obtained before any cancer treatment. The CDR3 is CASSLLGGEGEKLFF. The DNA for the CDR3 is TGTGCCAGCAGCTTATTGGGGGGTGAGGGTGAAAAACTGTTTTTT.